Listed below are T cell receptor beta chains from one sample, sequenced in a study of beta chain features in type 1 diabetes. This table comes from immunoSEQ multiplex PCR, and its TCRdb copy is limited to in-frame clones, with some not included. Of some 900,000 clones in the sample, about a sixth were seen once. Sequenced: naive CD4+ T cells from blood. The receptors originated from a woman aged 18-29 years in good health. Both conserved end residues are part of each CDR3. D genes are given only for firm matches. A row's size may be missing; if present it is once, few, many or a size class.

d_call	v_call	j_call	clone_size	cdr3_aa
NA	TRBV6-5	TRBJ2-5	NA	CASSRTSSQETQYF
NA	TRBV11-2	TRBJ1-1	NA	CASSLFIGNTEAFF
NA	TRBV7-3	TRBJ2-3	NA	CASSLMQGSDTQYF
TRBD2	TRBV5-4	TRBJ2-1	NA	CASSWGLAVGNEQFF
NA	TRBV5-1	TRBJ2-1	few	CASSLGGPNSYNEQFF
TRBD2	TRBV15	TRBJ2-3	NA	CATSTSGGTDTQYF
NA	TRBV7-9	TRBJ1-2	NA	CASSSRGDGYTF
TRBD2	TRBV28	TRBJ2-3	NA	CASSPRGRTSTQYF
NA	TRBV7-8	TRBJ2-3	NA	CASSSVLRGAGTDTQYF
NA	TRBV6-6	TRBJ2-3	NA	CASSYGTTFTDTQYF
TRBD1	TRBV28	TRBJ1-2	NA	CASRPETGSVGYTF
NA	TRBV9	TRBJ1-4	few	CASSVAPSRKLFF
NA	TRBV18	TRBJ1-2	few	CASSHDGYGYTF
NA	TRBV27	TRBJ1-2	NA	CASSRAAWYGYTF
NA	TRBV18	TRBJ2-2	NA	CASSPVIGPNTGELFF
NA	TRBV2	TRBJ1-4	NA	CASSAGRRSTNEKLFF
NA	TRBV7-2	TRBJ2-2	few	CASSLLSQGLITGELFF
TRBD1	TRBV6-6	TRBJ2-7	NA	CASRKTGTGAYEQYF
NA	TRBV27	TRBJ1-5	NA	CASSPTGFNQPQHF
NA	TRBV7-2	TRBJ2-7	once	CASSLRVSGTIIYEQYF
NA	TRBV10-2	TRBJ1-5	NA	CASSTGLGNQPQHF
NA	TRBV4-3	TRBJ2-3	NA	CASSQDFPDTQYF
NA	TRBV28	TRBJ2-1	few	CASSLGSEQFF
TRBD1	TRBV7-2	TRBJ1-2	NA	CASSLAFGTGGTGYTF
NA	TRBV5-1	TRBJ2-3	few	CASTTSQGADTQYF
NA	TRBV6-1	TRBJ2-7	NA	CASSESWRSYEQYF